This T cell receptor beta chain was retrieved from a study of regulatory T cells in long-lasting Graves disease. Regarding time point: newly diagnosed GD, antithyroid drugs for less than 3 months. Isolated PBMC RNA provided the starting material for the TCR library. V lost 7 bases to trimming and J lost 6 bases; unmatched junction nucleotides: 9. The CDR3 contains 12 residues. CDR1 is SQVTM, CDR2 ANQGSEA, per germline. Findings of the study overall: Persistent disease exhibited a predilection for TRBV28, TRBJ1-2 and TRBJ2-5. For persistent Graves' patients, TCR diversity was lower than for newly diagnosed ones.

Assembly of TCR beta libraries relied on iRepertoire HTBI primers together with Arm-PCR of CDR3 regions. TCRdb ran MiXCR on the multiplex PCR reads and lists one entry per CDR3 protein. The sample includes about 330,000 distinct CDR3 sequences, 15% to 20% of them seen just once. This clonotype turned up a few times. The antigen is undetermined. This sample was shared with a second study, whose subject was T cells in Graves' hyperthyroidism and ophthalmopathy.

The origin of this receptor is a young woman with Graves disease. Sequencing was performed on peripheral blood mononuclear cells (PBMCs), taken at new diagnosis, from a patient treated with antithyroid drugs. The rearrangement links TRBV29-1 to TRBJ2-7, with 7 bases lining up with TRBD1. CDR3 DNA: TGCAGCGCCGGGACAGTCAGTTCCGAGCAGTACTTC. It codes for CSAGTVSSEQYF.